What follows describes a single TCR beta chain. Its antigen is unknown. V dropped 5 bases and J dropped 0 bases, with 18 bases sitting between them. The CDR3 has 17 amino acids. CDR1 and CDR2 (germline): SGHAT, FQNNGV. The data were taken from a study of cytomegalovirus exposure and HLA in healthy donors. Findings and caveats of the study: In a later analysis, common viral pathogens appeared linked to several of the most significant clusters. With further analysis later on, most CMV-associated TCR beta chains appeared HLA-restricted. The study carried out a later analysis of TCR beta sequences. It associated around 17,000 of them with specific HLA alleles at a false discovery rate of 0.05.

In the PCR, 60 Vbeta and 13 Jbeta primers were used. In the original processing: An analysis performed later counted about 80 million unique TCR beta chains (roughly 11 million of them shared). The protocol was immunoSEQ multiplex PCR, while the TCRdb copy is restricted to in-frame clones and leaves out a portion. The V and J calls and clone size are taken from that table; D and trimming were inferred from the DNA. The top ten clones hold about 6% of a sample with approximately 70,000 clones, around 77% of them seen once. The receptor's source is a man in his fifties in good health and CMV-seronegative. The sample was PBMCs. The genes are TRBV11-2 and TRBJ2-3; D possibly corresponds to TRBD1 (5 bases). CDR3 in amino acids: CASSHPGHRASTDTQYF. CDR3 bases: TGTGCCAGCAGCCACCCAGGGCACCGTGCTAGCACAGATACGCAGTATTTT.